A selection of T cell receptor beta chains follows, all from one sample in a study of T cell responses to AZD1222 COVID-19 vaccine. Generated by immunoSEQ multiplex PCR, the TCRdb table keeps only in-frame clones and is missing some. Among 140,000 to 150,000 clones listed, around 83% were seen once. The sample consisted of peripheral blood, taken on day 0 of MenACWY control vaccination. The source of these receptors is an adult in good health. CDR3s include the opening cysteine and the closing phenylalanine or tryptophan. The order of the fields is clone size, D gene, J gene, V gene, CDR3 protein, CDR3 DNA. A D gene is named only where the DNA matches it firmly. The listing skips clone size in some rows; elsewhere it reads once, few, many or a size class.

few,TRBD2,TRBJ2-3,TRBV7-8,CASSKPPGGAGDTQYF,TGTGCCAGCAGTAAACCGCCCGGGGGGGCCGGAGATACGCAGTATTTT
.,.,TRBJ1-1,TRBV11-3,CASSYTRRLALLNTEAFF,TGTGCCAGCAGCTATACAAGACGTCTTGCCTTACTTAACACTGAAGCTTTCTTT
once,TRBD2,TRBJ2-1,TRBV2,CASTGSGLASNEQFF,TGTGCCAGCACTGGGAGTGGACTAGCGAGCAATGAGCAGTTCTTC
.,.,TRBJ1-5,TRBV10-3,CAINAAPGQNQPQHF,TGTGCCATCAACGCGGCCCCGGGACAAAATCAGCCCCAGCATTTT
.,.,TRBJ2-5,TRBV10-1,CASRGRVASGEETQYF,TGCGCCAGCAGGGGGCGGGTAGCCTCTGGGGAAGAGACCCAGTACTTC
.,.,TRBJ1-2,TRBV5-1,CASSPGTTEQGYTF,TGCGCCAGCAGCCCGGGGACGACGGAGCAAGGCTACACCTTC
few,.,TRBJ2-1,TRBV2,CASSGGRGSYNEQFF,TGTGCCAGCAGTGGTGGGCGGGGCTCCTACAATGAGCAGTTCTTC
few,TRBD1,TRBJ2-1,TRBV7-3,CASSSGQGHNEQFF,TGTGCCAGCAGCTCGGGACAGGGCCACAATGAGCAGTTCTTC
.,TRBD2,TRBJ2-3,TRBV6-6,CASSLLAGASTDTQYF,TGTGCCAGCAGTCTATTAGCGGGGGCCAGCACAGATACGCAGTATTTT
few,TRBD1,TRBJ1-6,TRBV3-1/TRBV3-2,CASSPGQYNSPLHF,TGTGCCAGCAGCCCGGGACAGTATAATTCACCCCTCCACTTT
.,.,TRBJ1-2,TRBV2,CASSRDTYGYTF,TGTGCCAGCAGTCGGGACACCTATGGCTACACCTTC
many,.,TRBJ1-1,TRBV7-9,CASSLAPDEAFF,TGTGCCAGCAGCTTAGCCCCGGACGAAGCTTTCTTT
.,TRBD1,TRBJ1-2,TRBV13,CASSLGPGGPRF,TGTGCCAGCAGCTTAGGGCCAGGGGGTCCCCGATTC
.,.,TRBJ1-5,TRBV18,CASSPSGNSNQPQHF,TGTGCCAGCTCACCAAGCGGAAATAGCAATCAGCCCCAGCATTTT
.,.,TRBJ2-3,TRBV5-4,CASSFDFSSTDTQYF,TGTGCCAGCAGCTTCGACTTCTCCTCCACAGATACGCAGTATTTT
few,.,TRBJ1-6,TRBV12-3/TRBV12-4,CASSGGTSLPLHF,TGTGCCAGCAGTGGCGGGACCTCTCTACCCCTCCACTTT
.,.,TRBJ2-2,TRBV18,CASLRAGFTGELFF,TGTGCCAGCCTAAGGGCAGGGTTCACCGGGGAGCTGTTTTTT
.,.,TRBJ2-3,TRBV2,CASFEGGDRDTQYF,TGTGCCAGCTTTGAAGGGGGAGACAGAGATACGCAGTATTTT
.,.,TRBJ1-1,TRBV18,CASSQALGNTEAFF,TGTGCCAGCTCCCAAGCACTCGGGAACACTGAAGCTTTCTTT
once,TRBD1,TRBJ2-1,TRBV12-3/TRBV12-4,CASNSGGNEQFF,TGTGCCAGCAATTCAGGGGGCAATGAGCAGTTCTTC
.,.,TRBJ1-4,TRBV6-6,CASSYGRREKLFF,TGTGCCAGCAGTTACGGGCGTCGTGAAAAACTGTTTTTT
few,.,TRBJ2-2,TRBV6-2/TRBV6-3,CASSYHRDHGSVELFF,TGTGCCAGCAGTTATCACAGGGACCACGGGTCCGTGGAGCTGTTTTTT
once,TRBD1,TRBJ1-2,TRBV7-9,CASSAGTVYGYTF,TGTGCCAGCAGCGCCGGGACAGTCTATGGCTACACCTTC
.,TRBD1,TRBJ2-1,TRBV5-1,CASSLVPPGQGNEQFF,TGCGCCAGCAGCCTTGTCCCGCCGGGACAGGGAAATGAGCAGTTCTTC
.,TRBD1,TRBJ1-3,TRBV5-1,CASSLDRGDTIYF,TGCGCCAGCAGCTTGGACAGGGGTGACACCATATATTTT
.,.,TRBJ2-7,TRBV6-1,CASSGGVNSYEQYF,TGTGCCAGCAGTGGGGGGGTCAACTCCTACGAGCAGTACTTC
.,.,TRBJ1-5,TRBV5-1,CASSLTGFEVGPQHF,TGCGCCAGCAGCTTGACAGGGTTTGAAGTTGGGCCCCAGCATTTT
.,TRBD1,TRBJ2-4,TRBV29-1,CSVEGTGNIQYF,TGCAGCGTTGAAGGGACAGGGAACATTCAGTACTTC
.,.,TRBJ1-6,TRBV15,CATSRDLGNSPLHF,TGTGCCACCAGCAGAGATCTAGGGAATTCACCCCTCCACTTT
once,TRBD1,TRBJ1-2,TRBV7-9,CASSFEDRGGYTF,TGTGCCAGCAGCTTCGAAGACAGGGGTGGCTACACCTTC
.,.,TRBJ1-1,TRBV2,CASSFDRSNTEAFF,TGTGCCAGCAGTTTCGATCGGTCGAACACTGAAGCTTTCTTT
.,.,TRBJ1-6,TRBV6-5,CASSSRRARSPLHF,TGTGCCAGCAGTTCCCGGCGGGCTCGATCACCCCTCCACTTT
.,TRBD2,TRBJ2-1,TRBV5-1,CASVLAGGSYNEQFF,TGCGCCAGCGTCCTAGCGGGGGGGTCTTACAATGAGCAGTTCTTC
once,.,TRBJ1-2,TRBV28,CASSLSGSYGYTF,TGTGCCAGCAGTTTATCAGGGAGCTATGGCTACACCTTC
few,.,TRBJ2-2,TRBV2,CASMGGANTGELFF,TGTGCCAGCATGGGCGGGGCGAACACCGGGGAGCTGTTTTTT
.,.,TRBJ1-2,TRBV5-1,CASSPGFTANYGYTF,TGCGCCAGCAGCCCCGGATTTACAGCCAACTATGGCTACACCTTC
.,TRBD2,TRBJ2-7,TRBV18,CASSRTSGGNSPYEQYF,TGTGCCAGCTCCAGGACTAGCGGGGGGAATTCCCCCTACGAGCAGTACTTC
once,TRBD2,TRBJ2-5,TRBV5-4,CASSPGTSGEAETQYF,TGTGCCAGCAGCCCTGGGACTAGCGGGGAGGCGGAGACCCAGTACTTC
.,.,TRBJ2-7,TRBV5-6,CASSLAGGTSYEQYF,TGTGCCAGCAGCTTGGCGGGGGGCACTTCCTACGAGCAGTACTTC
.,TRBD1,TRBJ1-1,TRBV28,CASRQDRGHNTEAFF,TGTGCCAGCAGACAGGACAGGGGTCACAACACTGAAGCTTTCTTT
.,.,TRBJ2-5,TRBV5-8,CASSLAPQDYQETQYF,TGTGCCAGCAGCTTGGCCCCTCAGGACTACCAAGAGACCCAGTACTTC
.,TRBD1,TRBJ1-2,TRBV7-9,CATRQGNGYTF,TGTGCCACCCGACAGGGCAATGGCTACACCTTC
once,.,TRBJ1-5,TRBV15,CATSRVGNQPQHF,TGTGCCACCAGCAGAGTAGGTAATCAGCCCCAGCATTTT
.,.,TRBJ1-5,TRBV28,CASSLLNGNQPQHF,TGTGCCAGCAGTTTACTTAATGGCAATCAGCCCCAGCATTTT
.,.,TRBJ1-6,TRBV30,CAWSNRALPLHF,TGTGCCTGGAGTAACAGGGCTCTACCCCTCCACTTT
once,.,TRBJ1-5,TRBV2,CASSLSGLQGKNQPQHF,TGTGCCAGCAGCCTCTCCGGGCTCCAAGGGAAGAATCAGCCCCAGCATTTT
.,TRBD1,TRBJ1-2,TRBV3-1/TRBV3-2,CASSLGQGASGYTF,TGTGCCAGCAGCCTGGGACAGGGGGCCAGTGGCTACACCTTC
.,TRBD2,TRBJ2-3,TRBV5-1,CASSRGTSGGVTDTQYF,TGCGCCAGCAGCCGCGGGACTAGCGGGGGGGTCACAGATACGCAGTATTTT
.,.,TRBJ1-6,TRBV2,CASSEYGGRGNSPLHF,TGTGCCAGCAGTGAATACGGGGGGAGGGGAAATTCACCCCTCCACTTT
few,TRBD2,TRBJ2-3,TRBV18,CASSPLPSGGLRTDTQYF,TGTGCCAGCTCACCACTACCTAGCGGGGGGCTCCGCACAGATACGCAGTATTTT
.,.,TRBJ1-2,TRBV3-1/TRBV3-2,CASSQRGFNYGYTF,TGTGCCAGCAGCCAAAGAGGGTTTAACTATGGCTACACCTTC
.,.,TRBJ1-5,TRBV5-1,CASSLFGLNQPQHF,TGCGCCAGCAGCTTGTTCGGTCTCAATCAGCCCCAGCATTTT
few,.,TRBJ1-5,TRBV7-2,CASSSPATTQHF,TGTGCCAGCAGCTCCCCGGCGACGACCCAGCATTTT
few,.,TRBJ2-3,TRBV7-6,CASSPAAGTDTQYF,TGTGCCAGCAGCCCAGCGGCAGGGACAGATACGCAGTATTTT
.,TRBD1,TRBJ1-5,TRBV6-5,CASKVGTGESQPQHF,TGTGCCAGCAAAGTCGGAACAGGGGAGAGTCAGCCCCAGCATTTT
.,.,TRBJ2-2,TRBV2,CASSEDGVGTGELFF,TGTGCCAGCAGTGAAGACGGGGTGGGCACCGGGGAGCTGTTTTTT
.,TRBD1,TRBJ2-5,TRBV19,CASSRTGTGQETQYF,TGTGCCAGTAGCAGAACCGGGACAGGCCAAGAGACCCAGTACTTC